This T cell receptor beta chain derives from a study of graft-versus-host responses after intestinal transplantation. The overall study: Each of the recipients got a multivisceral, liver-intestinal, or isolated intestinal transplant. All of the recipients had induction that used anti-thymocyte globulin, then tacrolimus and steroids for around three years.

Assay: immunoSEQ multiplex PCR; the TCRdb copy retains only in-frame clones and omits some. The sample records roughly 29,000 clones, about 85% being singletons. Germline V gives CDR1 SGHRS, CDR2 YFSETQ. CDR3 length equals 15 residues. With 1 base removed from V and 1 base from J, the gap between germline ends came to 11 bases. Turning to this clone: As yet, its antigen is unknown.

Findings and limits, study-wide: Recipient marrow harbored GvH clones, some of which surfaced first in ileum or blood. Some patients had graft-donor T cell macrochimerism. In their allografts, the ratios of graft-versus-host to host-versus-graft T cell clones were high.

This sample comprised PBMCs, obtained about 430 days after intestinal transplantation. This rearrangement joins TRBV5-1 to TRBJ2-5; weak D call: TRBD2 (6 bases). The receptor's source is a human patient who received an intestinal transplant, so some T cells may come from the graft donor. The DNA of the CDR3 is TGCGCCAGCAGCTTGACTAGCAGAGCCCAAGAGACCCAGTACTTC. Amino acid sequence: CASSLTSRAQETQYF. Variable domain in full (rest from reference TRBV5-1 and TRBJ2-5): KAGVTQTPRYLIKTRGQQVTLSCSPISGHRSVSWYQQTPGQGLQFLFEYFSETQRNKGNFPGRFSGRQFSNSRSEMNVSTLELGDSALYLCASSLTSRAQETQYFGPGTRLLVL.